This TCR beta chain was found in a study of blood T cell repertoires in COVID-19. About the research overall: PBMCs, B-cell-depleted T cells, or T cells were the source of the cDNA or gDNA that made up the material.

Clones were read by immunoSEQ multiplex PCR, and TCRdb kept only the in-frame ones, dropping some. The data show about 42,000 clones, 85% seen once. CDR3 size: 13 residues. Germline V gives CDR1 SEHNR, CDR2 FQNEAQ (reference sequence). V lost 1 base and J lost 6, with 10 bases in between. This rearrangement joins TRBV7-9 to TRBJ2-7; no definite D call. The material sequenced was peripheral blood. The clonotype originates from a man over 45 with active COVID-19. Here the CDR3 DNA reads TGTGCCAGCAGCTTAGACCTCCTGGCCGAGCAGTACTTC. Residues: CASSLDLLAEQYF.